This T cell receptor (beta chain) was found in a study of control samples from healthy donors and cancer patients. Libraries were prepared by immunoSEQ multiplex PCR; TCRdb keeps only in-frame clonotypes and omits some of them. The table has about 100,000 clones, about 88% seen once; the top ten hold 15% to 20%. Sequencing was performed on blood. This sequence originates from a woman in her forties or fifties in good health.

As DNA, the CDR3 is TGCGCCAGCAGGGAGCGGGGATACAATGAGCAGTTCTTC. This translates into CASRERGYNEQFF. V gene TRBV10-1 combines with J gene TRBJ2-1; 7 bases agree with TRBD2. The CDR3 has 13 amino acids. V was clipped by 6 bases and J by 4 bases; unmatched bases: 3. CDR1 and CDR2 (germline): WNHNN, SYGVQD (reference sequence).